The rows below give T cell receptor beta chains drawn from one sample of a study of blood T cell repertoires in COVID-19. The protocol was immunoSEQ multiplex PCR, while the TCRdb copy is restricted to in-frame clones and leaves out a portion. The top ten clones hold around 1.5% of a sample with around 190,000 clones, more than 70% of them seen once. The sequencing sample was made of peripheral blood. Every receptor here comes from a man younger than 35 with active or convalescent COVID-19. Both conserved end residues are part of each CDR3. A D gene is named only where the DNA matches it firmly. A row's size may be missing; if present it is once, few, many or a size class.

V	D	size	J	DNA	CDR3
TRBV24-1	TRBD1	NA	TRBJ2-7	TGTGCCACCAGTGACGCCGGGACAGGGCGCCACGAGCAGTACTTC	CATSDAGTGRHEQYF
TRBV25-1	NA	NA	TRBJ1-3	TGTGCCAGCAGTGTTGCGGGCCCTTCTGGAAACACCATATATTTT	CASSVAGPSGNTIYF
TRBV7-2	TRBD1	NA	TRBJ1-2	TGTGCCAGCAGCCCAGGGGGCCTTTGGGATGGCTACACCTTC	CASSPGGLWDGYTF
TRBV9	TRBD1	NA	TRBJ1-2	TGTGCCAGCAGCACAGCCGGGACAGCATCCGCCGGTGGCTACACCTTC	CASSTAGTASAGGYTF
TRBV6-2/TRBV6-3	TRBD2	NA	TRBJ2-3	TGTGCCAGCAGTTACTCGAAAGGTCTAGCGGGAGTCGGCGATACGCAGTATTTT	CASSYSKGLAGVGDTQYF
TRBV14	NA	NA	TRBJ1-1	TGTGCCAGCAGCCAACTCGGGACAATGAACACTGAAGCTTTCTTT	CASSQLGTMNTEAFF
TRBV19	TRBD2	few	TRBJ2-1	TGTGCCAGTAGTACGACTAGCGGGAGCTCCTACAATGAGCAGTTCTTC	CASSTTSGSSYNEQFF
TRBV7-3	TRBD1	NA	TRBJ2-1	TGTGCCAGCAGCTTAAGCGAGGGGGCCCACAATGAGCAGTTCTTC	CASSLSEGAHNEQFF
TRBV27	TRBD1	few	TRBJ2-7	TGTGCCAGCAGTTTAAGGGGGCAGGGTCTCTACGAGCAGTACTTC	CASSLRGQGLYEQYF
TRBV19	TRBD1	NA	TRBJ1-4	TGTGCCAGTAGTACCCGGGACAGGGAGGAAAAACTGTTTTTT	CASSTRDREEKLFF
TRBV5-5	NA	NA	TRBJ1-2	TGTGCCAGCAGCGGGGAATGGACAGAACGCTATGGCTACACCTTC	CASSGEWTERYGYTF
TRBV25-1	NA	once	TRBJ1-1	TGTGCCAGCAGTCCAGGGTTGAACACTGAAGCTTTCTTT	CASSPGLNTEAFF
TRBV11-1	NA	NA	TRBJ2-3	TGTGCCAGCAGCGGTGAAGGAGCTAGCACAGATACGCAGTATTTT	CASSGEGASTDTQYF
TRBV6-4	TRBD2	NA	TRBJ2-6	TGTGCCAGCAGTGACGGGACTAGCGGCTCTGGGGCCAACGTCCTGACTTTC	CASSDGTSGSGANVLTF
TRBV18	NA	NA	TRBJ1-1	TGTGCCAGCTCACCCTGGACAGAGAACACTGAAGCTTTCTTT	CASSPWTENTEAFF
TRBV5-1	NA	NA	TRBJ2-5	TGCGCCAGCAGCTTTAGTAATACCCAAGAGACCCAGTACTTC	CASSFSNTQETQYF
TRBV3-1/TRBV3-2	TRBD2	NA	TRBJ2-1	TGTGCCAGCAGCCCACCCGGGACTAGAGGTGAGCAGTTCTTC	CASSPPGTRGEQFF
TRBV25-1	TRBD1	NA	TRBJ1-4	TGTGCCAGCAGTTCGGACAGGGGTAGTGAAAAACTGTTTTTT	CASSSDRGSEKLFF
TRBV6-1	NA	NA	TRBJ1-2	TGTGCCAGCAGTGAAGGACAGGCGGCCTATGGCTACACCTTC	CASSEGQAAYGYTF
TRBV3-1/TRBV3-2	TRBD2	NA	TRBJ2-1	TGTGCCAGCAGCCAAGATCGCGGGAGGGCCTACAATGAGCAGTTCTTC	CASSQDRGRAYNEQFF
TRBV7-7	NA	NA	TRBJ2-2	TGTGCCAGCAGCTCCTCGCTAGATCTTACCGGGGAGCTGTTTTTT	CASSSSLDLTGELFF
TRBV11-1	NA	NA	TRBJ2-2	TGTGCCAGCAGCCCGATGGGAGGATTCACCGGGGAGCTGTTTTTT	CASSPMGGFTGELFF
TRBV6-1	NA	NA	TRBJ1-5	TGTGCCAGCAGTGAAGTTTTATCGCAGCCCCAGCATTTT	CASSEVLSQPQHF
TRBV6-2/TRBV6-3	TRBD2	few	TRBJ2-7	TGTGCCAGCAGTCCCCCCAGCGGGATGGGGTCCTACGAGCAGTACTTC	CASSPPSGMGSYEQYF
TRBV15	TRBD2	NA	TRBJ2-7	TGTGCCACCAGCCGGGATAAACGGGGGGGAGAGCAGTACTTC	CATSRDKRGGEQYF
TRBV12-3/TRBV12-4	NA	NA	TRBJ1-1	TGTGCCAGCAGTTTACGGGAGAACACTGAAGCTTTCTTT	CASSLRENTEAFF
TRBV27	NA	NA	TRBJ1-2	TGTGCCAGCAGTTTTCAATCTAACTATGGCTACACCTTC	CASSFQSNYGYTF
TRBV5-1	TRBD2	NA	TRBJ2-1	TGCGCCAGCAGCCCGACTAGCTTAGGCTCCTACAATGAGCAGTTCTTC	CASSPTSLGSYNEQFF
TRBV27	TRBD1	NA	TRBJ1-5	TGTGCCAGCAGTTCACAAGGAGGACAGGGTGGAAGCAATCAGCCCCAGCATTTT	CASSSQGGQGGSNQPQHF
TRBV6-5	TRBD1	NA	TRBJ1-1	TGTGCCAGCAGTCACAGGGGGCCTGGAACTGAAGCTTTCTTT	CASSHRGPGTEAFF
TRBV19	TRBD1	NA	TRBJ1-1	TGTGCCAGTAGTAAGGGGGCAGCGGGGGAGAACACTGAAGCTTTCTTT	CASSKGAAGENTEAFF
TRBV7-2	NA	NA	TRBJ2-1	TGTGCCAGCAGCTTAGTGGGTAGGCGGGACGGTGAGCAGTTCTTC	CASSLVGRRDGEQFF
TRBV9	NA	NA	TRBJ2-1	TGTGCCAGCAGCGTAGTGATTAGCTCCTACAATGAGCAGTTCTTC	CASSVVISSYNEQFF
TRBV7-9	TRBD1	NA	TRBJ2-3	TGTGCCAGCAGCTCCGGGACAGGCGCCGATACGCAGTATTTT	CASSSGTGADTQYF
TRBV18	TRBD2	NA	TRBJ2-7	TGTGCCAGCTCAGCCCCCGGGACTAGCTACGGGCAGTACTTC	CASSAPGTSYGQYF
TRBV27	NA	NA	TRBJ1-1	TGTGCCAGCAGTTTAGGGTGGACTGGGTCAACTGAAGCTTTCTTT	CASSLGWTGSTEAFF
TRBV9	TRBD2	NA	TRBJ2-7	TGTGCCAGCAGCGTAGGGAGCGGGGACGAGCAGTACTTC	CASSVGSGDEQYF
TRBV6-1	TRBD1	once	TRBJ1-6	TGTGCCAGCAGAGAAGGACAGGGGGCCTATAATTCACCCCTCCACTTT	CASREGQGAYNSPLHF
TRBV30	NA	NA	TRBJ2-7	TGTGCCTGGAGTGTTTCGTACAGCTACGAGCAGTACTTC	CAWSVSYSYEQYF
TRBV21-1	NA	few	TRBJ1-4	TGTGCCAGCAGCAAAATTCCGGGGTGGGCTGAAAAACTGTTTTTT	CASSKIPGWAEKLFF
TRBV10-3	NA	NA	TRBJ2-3	TGTGCCATCACTGGACAGAACACAGATACGCAGTATTTT	CAITGQNTDTQYF
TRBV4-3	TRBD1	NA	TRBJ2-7	TGCGCCAGCAGCCAAGCCAACCCCGGGACAGGGGTCGAGCAGTACTTC	CASSQANPGTGVEQYF
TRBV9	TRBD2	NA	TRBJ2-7	TGTGCCAGCAGCGGGGGACTAGCGGGAGCCTACGAGCAGTACTTC	CASSGGLAGAYEQYF
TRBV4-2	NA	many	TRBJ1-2	TGTGCCAGCAGCCTCCCTGGGGTGATGGGAGGTGGCTACACCTTC	CASSLPGVMGGGYTF
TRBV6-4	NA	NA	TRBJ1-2	TGTGCCAGCAGTGAGACAGGAGCCTCTAACTATGGCTACACCTTC	CASSETGASNYGYTF
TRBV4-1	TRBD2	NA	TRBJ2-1	TGCGCCAGCAGCCAAGATAGTCTAGCGGCTTACAATGAGCAGTTCTTC	CASSQDSLAAYNEQFF
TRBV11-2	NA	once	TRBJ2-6	TGTGCCAGCAGCTATCGCTCTGGGGCCAACGTCCTGACTTTC	CASSYRSGANVLTF
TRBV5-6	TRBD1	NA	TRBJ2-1	TGTGCCAGCAGCTTGGTGGGGCAGGGGGCATATGAGCAGTTCTTC	CASSLVGQGAYEQFF
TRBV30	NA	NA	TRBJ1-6	TGTGCCTGGAGTGTTCGTAGCAGCAATTCACCCCTCCACTTT	CAWSVRSSNSPLHF
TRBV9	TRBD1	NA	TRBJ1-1	TGTGCCAGCAGCGAGGACAGGGCCACTGAAGCTTTCTTT	CASSEDRATEAFF
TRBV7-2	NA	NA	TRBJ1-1	TGTGCCAGCAGCTTAGTCCAGGTTCTCGGCAGTGAAGCTTTCTTT	CASSLVQVLGSEAFF
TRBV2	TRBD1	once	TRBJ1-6	TGTGCCAGCGGGGACCCGGACAGGGGTCGTTCACCCCTCCACTTT	CASGDPDRGRSPLHF
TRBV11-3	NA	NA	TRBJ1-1	TGTGCCCCACGGTTGGCGGGGACTGAAGCTTTCTTT	CAPRLAGTEAFF